A selection of T cell receptor beta chains follows, all from one sample in a study of Ad26.COV2.S vaccination and SARS-CoV-2 variants. Clones were read by immunoSEQ multiplex PCR, and TCRdb kept only the in-frame ones, dropping some. The data contain about 480,000 clones, around 88% of them singletons. This specimen was peripheral blood, taken in a trial of Ad26.COV2.S vaccine versus placebo. Source of these receptors: a person between 18 and 65 years old who received the Ad26.COV2.S COVID-19 vaccine or a placebo. The CDR3 runs from the conserved cysteine through the conserved F or W. The D gene is left open where the match is weak. Rows give clone size only sometimes, using once, few, many, or a class for an expanded clone.

TGTGCCAGCAGTAATAGCGGGATGCGATTATACTACGAGCAGTACTTC,CASSNSGMRLYYEQYF,TRBJ2-7,TRBD2,.,TRBV6-6
TGTGCCAGCGGGGGGGGTGAGGGAAAACTGTTTTTT,CASGGGEGKLFF,TRBJ1-4,.,.,TRBV6-5
TGTGCCAGCAGCAGACGGACTAGCGGGAGAGGAAATGAGCAGTTCTTC,CASSRRTSGRGNEQFF,TRBJ2-1,TRBD2,.,TRBV7-9
TGTGCCAGCAGCAAGGGACAGGGTTTGATGAGCGGGAGGAGGTACGAGCAGTACTTC,CASSKGQGLMSGRRYEQYF,TRBJ2-7,.,once,TRBV21-1
TGTGCCAGCAGCCCTGGGGGGGGACAGGGATTTGGTGAGCAGTTCTTC,CASSPGGGQGFGEQFF,TRBJ2-1,TRBD1,few,TRBV5-4
TGTGCCAGCAGCTTAGGGGCCGCAAATCAGCCCCAGCATTTT,CASSLGAANQPQHF,TRBJ1-5,.,few,TRBV7-9
TGCGCCAGCAGCTTGACGCCGGCAGGGGACAATTCACCCCTCCACTTT,CASSLTPAGDNSPLHF,TRBJ1-6,.,once,TRBV5-1
TGCGCCAGCAGTCCTCGGGGGGCGACTAGCACAGATACGCAGTATTTT,CASSPRGATSTDTQYF,TRBJ2-3,.,.,TRBV10-1
TGCGCCAGCAGCCAACTTCCAAACAATGAGCAGTTCTTC,CASSQLPNNEQFF,TRBJ2-1,.,.,TRBV5-1
TGTGCTAGCAGCTTACTGTCCGGGGAGCTGTTTTTT,CASSLLSGELFF,TRBJ2-2,.,.,TRBV7-7
TGTGCCAGCAGGTGGGACGTAGGCACCGGGGAGCTGTTTTTT,CASRWDVGTGELFF,TRBJ2-2,.,few,TRBV6-5
TGTGCCACCAGTGACCCGAGACAGTTCACCGGGGAGCTGTTTTTT,CATSDPRQFTGELFF,TRBJ2-2,.,once,TRBV24-1